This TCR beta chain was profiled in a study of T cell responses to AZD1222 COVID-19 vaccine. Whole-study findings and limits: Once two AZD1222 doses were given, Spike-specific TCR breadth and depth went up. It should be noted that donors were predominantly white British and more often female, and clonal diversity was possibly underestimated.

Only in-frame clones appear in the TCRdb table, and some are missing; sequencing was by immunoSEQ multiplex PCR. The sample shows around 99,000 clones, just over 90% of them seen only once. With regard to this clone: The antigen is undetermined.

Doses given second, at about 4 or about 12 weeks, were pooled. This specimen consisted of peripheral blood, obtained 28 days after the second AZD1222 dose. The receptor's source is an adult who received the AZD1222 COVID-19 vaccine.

The CDR3 sequence: CAWIRDRGSNGYTF. The CDR3 region has the DNA TGTGCCTGGATAAGGGACAGGGGATCTAATGGCTACACCTTC. The chain has TRBV30 and TRBJ1-2; TRBD1 agrees at 10 bases. The germline CDR1 and CDR2 sequences are GTSNPN and SVGIG (reference sequence). V trimming: 4 bases; J trimming: 6 bases; junction bases outside the gene matches: 8. There are 14 residues in the CDR3.